Reported below is one T cell receptor (beta chain). There is no known antigen for this receptor. No per-base quality is available; no much larger clone lies one base away. The meaning of the sample's time point label: baseline before first vaccination. Samples from vaccinated people were obtained from the UK trials COV001 and COV002, which included a single-blind randomized controlled phase 2/3 trial of AZD1222 (ChAdOx1 nCoV-19) in healthy adults. For TCRbeta chain sequencing, PBMC samples from trial participants were taken at day 0 and at day 28 after the second dose. The sample originates from a study of T cell responses to AZD1222 COVID-19 vaccine listed by TCRdb under 2021. The study in broad terms: AZD1222 recipients whose second dose came at about 4 weeks and those whose second dose came at about 12 weeks were combined into one group, since spike-specific TCR depth and breadth did not differ between the two schedules. TCR sequencing was performed for 230 to 250 trial participants, of whom some 200 were given two doses of AZD1222 and some 25 were given two doses of MenACWY control vaccine. Enrollment into the trials was organized by age into subgroups of 18-55, 56-69 and 70-plus years, and those subgroups contained 148, 28 and 57 TCR-sequenced participants, respectively. Overall study results and their limits: Reportedly, close to half of the unique spike-specific TCRs recognized epitopes lying outside the regions that are mutated in the B.1.351 and B.1.1.7 variants. CD4 TCRs associated with the vaccine covered the entire spike protein, and the dominant responses were in regions 160-218 and 743-854. Because no samples from the day 14 peak response were available, repertoires could be characterized only after the peak T cell response. In the small 56-69-year group, the increase in depth fell short of significance, most likely because of low power. Most participants were white British and females outnumbered males, and the authors suggested that clonal diversity may have been underestimated. After two AZD1222 doses, spike-specific TCR breadth and depth were significantly higher than at day 0 and than in MenACWY recipients. Conclusions about previously exposed vaccinees are limited, since just six AZD1222 recipients were seropositive for SARS-CoV-2 at baseline.

In the germline V gene (reference sequence), CDR1 corresponds to LNHDA and CDR2 to SQIVND. The cysteine opens and the phenylalanine closes a CDR3 of 17 amino acids. Only the CDR3 DNA stays, 51 bases, in frame from base 1. Ends trimmed: V by 2 bases, J by 6 bases; bases unmatched to a gene: 9. The CDR3 regions of human TCRbeta chains were analyzed by immunosequencing. Regarding the original processing steps: TCRs in the repertoires were matched against a reference library of SARS-CoV-2-specific TCRs that had been generated with the MIRA antigen-specificity platform. Breadth was defined as the fraction of unique TCRs that were SARS-CoV-2-associated, and depth was defined as the fraction of total T cells that were SARS-CoV-2-associated. Each spike-specific TCR was assigned to its reactive spike region and to a CD4 or CD8 class using the MIRA data. Log10-transformed breadth and depth values were compared by one-way ANOVA with Sidak's multiple comparisons tests. Sourced from immuneACCESS, this table was stored by TCRdb with only in-frame sequences that have V and J called. A share of the clones is absent; for the studies checked, an unresolved V gene accounts for under half, and the remainder has no known explanation. For V, J and clone size, that table is used; D and trimming come from the DNA. The sample table records 150,000 to 200,000 clones; more than 70% of these occur just once. The ten largest make up around 5.5% of the sample.

The rearranged segments are TRBV19 and TRBJ2-2, and TRBD2 aligns with 10 junction nucleotides. The receptor was derived from an adult in good health. This specimen was peripheral blood, taken on day 0 of AZD1222 vaccination. CDR3 protein: CASSIPAGGPKAGELFF. The DNA sequence is as follows: TGTGCCAGTAGTATACCAGCGGGAGGGCCAAAGGCCGGGGAGCTGTTTTTT.